This T cell receptor (beta chain) was profiled in a study of memory CD4+ T cells and cytomegalovirus serostatus. Single viable CD3+CD4+CD8-CD45RO+ cells were sorted as the memory CD4+ T cells. Total CD4+ T cells were enriched by CD4 positive selection. Clones were sequenced by immunoSEQ multiplex PCR, and TCRdb holds only the in-frame ones, with some missing. The sample carries roughly 53,000 clones, roughly 79% recorded once. The length of the CDR3 is 15 residues. V was pared by 6 bases and J by 2 bases, with 14 bases between. The germline V gene encodes CDR1 MDHEN and CDR2 SYDVKM. What was sequenced was memory CD4+ T cells from blood. The TCR sequence derives from an adult in good health and CMV-seronegative. The J gene is TRBJ2-1, the V gene TRBV28, with D possibly being TRBD2 (6 bases). In DNA, the CDR3 is TGTGCCAGCAGGGCCCAGCGGGCTGCCTACAATGAGCAGTTCTTC. Its protein product is CASRAQRAAYNEQFF. Full variable domain (missing parts from reference TRBV28 and TRBJ2-1): DVKVTQSSRYLVKRTGEKVFLECVQDMDHENMFWYRQDPGLGLRLIYFSYDVKMKEKGDIPEGYSVSREKKERFSLILESASTNQTSMYLCASRAQRAAYNEQFFGPGTRLTVL.